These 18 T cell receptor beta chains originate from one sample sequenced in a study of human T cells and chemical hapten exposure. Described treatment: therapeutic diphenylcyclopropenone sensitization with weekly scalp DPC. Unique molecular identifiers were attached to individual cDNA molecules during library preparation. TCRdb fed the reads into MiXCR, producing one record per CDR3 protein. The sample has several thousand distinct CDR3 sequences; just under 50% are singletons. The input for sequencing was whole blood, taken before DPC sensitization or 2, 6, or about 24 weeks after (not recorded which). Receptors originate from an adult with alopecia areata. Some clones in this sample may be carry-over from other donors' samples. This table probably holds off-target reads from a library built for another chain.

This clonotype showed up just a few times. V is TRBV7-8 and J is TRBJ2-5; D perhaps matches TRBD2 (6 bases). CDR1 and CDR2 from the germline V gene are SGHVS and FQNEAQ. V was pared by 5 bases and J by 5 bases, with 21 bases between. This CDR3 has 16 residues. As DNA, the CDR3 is TGTGCCAGCAGCATCCGGGACTGGAGCAAGAGGGAGACCCAGTACTTC. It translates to CASSIRDWSKRETQYF.

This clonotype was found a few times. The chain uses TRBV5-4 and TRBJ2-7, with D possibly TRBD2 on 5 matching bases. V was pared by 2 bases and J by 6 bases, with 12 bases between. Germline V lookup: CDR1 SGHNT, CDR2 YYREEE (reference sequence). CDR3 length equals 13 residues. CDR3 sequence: CASSFRGVGEQYF. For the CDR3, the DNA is TGTGCCAGCAGCTTCCGGGGAGTTGGCGAGCAGTACTTC.

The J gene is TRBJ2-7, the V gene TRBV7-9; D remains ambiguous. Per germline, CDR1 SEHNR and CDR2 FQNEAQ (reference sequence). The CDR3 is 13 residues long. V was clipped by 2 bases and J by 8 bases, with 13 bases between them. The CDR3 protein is CASSLYSTSKQYF. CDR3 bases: TGTGCCAGCAGCTTATATAGTACAAGCAAGCAGTACTTC.

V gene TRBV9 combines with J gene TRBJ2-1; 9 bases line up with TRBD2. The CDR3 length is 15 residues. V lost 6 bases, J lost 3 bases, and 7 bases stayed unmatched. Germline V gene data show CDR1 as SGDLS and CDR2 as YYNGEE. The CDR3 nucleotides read TGTGCCAGCACCCTAGGGACTAGCAGCTACAATGAGCAGTTCTTC. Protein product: CASTLGTSSYNEQFF.

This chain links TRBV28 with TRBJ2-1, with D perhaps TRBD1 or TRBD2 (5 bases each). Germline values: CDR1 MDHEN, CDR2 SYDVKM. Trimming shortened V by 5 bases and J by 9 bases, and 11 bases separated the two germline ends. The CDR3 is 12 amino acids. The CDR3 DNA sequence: TGTGCCAGCAGTCGGGGCCGACGTGAGCAGTTCTTC. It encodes CASSRGRREQFF.

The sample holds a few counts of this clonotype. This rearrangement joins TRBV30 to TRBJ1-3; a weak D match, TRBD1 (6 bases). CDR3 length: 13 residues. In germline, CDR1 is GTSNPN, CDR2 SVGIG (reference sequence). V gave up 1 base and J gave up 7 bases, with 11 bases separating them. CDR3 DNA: TGTGCCTGGAGTGCGACAGGCCACAACACCATATATTTT. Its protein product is CAWSATGHNTIYF.

CDR3 loop: CASSVTRERTGELFF. CDR3 in DNA: TGTGCCAGCAGTGTTACCAGGGAACGCACCGGGGAGCTGTTTTTT. The genes are TRBV2 and TRBJ2-2, with a tentative D call TRBD1 (5 bases). The CDR3 consists of 15 residues. Trimming shortened V by 4 bases and J by 4 bases, and 13 bases separated the two germline ends. CDR1 is SNHLY, CDR2 FYNNEI, per germline.

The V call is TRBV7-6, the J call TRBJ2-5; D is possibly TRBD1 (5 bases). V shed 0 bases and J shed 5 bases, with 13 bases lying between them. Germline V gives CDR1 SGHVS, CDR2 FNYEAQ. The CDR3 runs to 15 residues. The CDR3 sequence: CASSLAQGPRETQYF. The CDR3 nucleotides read TGTGCCAGCAGCTTAGCGCAGGGCCCCCGGGAGACCCAGTACTTC.

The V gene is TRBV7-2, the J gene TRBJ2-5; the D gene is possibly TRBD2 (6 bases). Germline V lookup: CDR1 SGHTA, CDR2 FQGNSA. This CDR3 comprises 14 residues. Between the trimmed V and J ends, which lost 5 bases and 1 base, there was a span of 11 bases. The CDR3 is CASSRGTSQETQYF. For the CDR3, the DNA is TGTGCCAGCAGCCGCGGGACCAGCCAAGAGACCCAGTACTTC.

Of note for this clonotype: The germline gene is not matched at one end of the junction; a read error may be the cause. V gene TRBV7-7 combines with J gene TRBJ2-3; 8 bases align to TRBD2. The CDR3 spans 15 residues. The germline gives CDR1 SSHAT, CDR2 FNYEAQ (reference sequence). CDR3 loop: CASSPTSVGTDTQYF. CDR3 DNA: TGTGCTAGCAGCCCGACTAGCGTGGGGACAGATACGCAGTATTTT. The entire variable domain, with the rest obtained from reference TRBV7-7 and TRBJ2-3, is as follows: GAGVSQSPRYKVTKRGQDVTLRCDPISSHATLYWYQQALGQGPEFLTYFNYEAQPDKSGLPSDRFSAERPEGSISTLTIQRTEQRDSAMYRCASSPTSVGTDTQYFGPGTRLTVL.

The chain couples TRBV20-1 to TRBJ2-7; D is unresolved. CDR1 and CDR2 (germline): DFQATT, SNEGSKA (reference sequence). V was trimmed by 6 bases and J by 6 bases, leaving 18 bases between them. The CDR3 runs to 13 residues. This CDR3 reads CSAITGRLIEQYF. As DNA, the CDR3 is TGCAGTGCAATCACCGGGCGGTTGATCGAGCAGTACTTC.

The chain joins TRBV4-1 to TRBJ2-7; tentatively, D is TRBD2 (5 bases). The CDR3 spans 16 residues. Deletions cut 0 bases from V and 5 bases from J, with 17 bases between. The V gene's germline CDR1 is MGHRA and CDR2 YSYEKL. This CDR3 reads CASSQEAAERRNEQYF. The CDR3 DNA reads TGCGCCAGCAGCCAAGAGGCGGCGGAGAGGAGGAACGAGCAGTACTTC.

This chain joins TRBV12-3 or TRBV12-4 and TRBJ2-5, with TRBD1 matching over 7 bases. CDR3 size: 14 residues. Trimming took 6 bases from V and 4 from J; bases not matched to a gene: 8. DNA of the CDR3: TGTGCCAGCAGCATCACAGGGGAGCCAGAGACCCAGTACTTC. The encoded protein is CASSITGEPETQYF.

This CDR3 reads CASSYRQGLGEQYF. In nucleotides, the CDR3 is TGTGCCAGCAGTTACCGCCAAGGCTTGGGGGAGCAGTACTTC. The chain joins TRBV6-5 to TRBJ2-7; D uncertain. The germline CDR1 and CDR2 sequences are MNHEY and SVGAGI. Trimming cost V 2 bases and J 7 bases, with 15 bases left between them. The CDR3 is 14 amino acids.

CDR3 region: CASILGVTSGNNEQFF. CDR3 nucleotide sequence: TGTGCCAGCATCCTGGGTGTAACTAGCGGGAACAATGAGCAGTTCTTC. The chain employs TRBV5-5 and TRBJ2-1, with 10 bases identical to TRBD2. The CDR3 is made up of 16 amino acids. V shed 6 bases and J 5 bases; nucleotides not matched to a gene: 11. Germline loops: CDR1 SGHKS, CDR2 YYEKEE (reference sequence).

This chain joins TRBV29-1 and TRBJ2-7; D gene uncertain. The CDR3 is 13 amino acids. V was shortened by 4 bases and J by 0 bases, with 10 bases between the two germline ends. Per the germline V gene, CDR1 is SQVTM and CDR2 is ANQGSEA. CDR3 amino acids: CSVVSANSYEQYF. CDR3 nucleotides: TGCAGCGTTGTTTCAGCAAACTCCTACGAGCAGTACTTC.

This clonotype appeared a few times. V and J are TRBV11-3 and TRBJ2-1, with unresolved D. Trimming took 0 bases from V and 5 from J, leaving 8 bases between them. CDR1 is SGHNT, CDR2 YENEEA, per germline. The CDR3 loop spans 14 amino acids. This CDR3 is CASSLDLGDNEQFF. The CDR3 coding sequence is TGTGCCAGCAGCTTAGACCTCGGTGACAATGAGCAGTTCTTC.

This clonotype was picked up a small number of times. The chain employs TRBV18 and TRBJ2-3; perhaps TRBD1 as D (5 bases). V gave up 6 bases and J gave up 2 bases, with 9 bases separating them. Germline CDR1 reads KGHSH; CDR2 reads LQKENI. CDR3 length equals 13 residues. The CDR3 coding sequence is TGTGCCAGCTCGTCAGGACACACAGATACGCAGTATTTT. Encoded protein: CASSSGHTDTQYF. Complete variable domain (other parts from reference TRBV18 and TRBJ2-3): NAGVMQNPRHLVRRRGQEARLRCSPMKGHSHVYWYRQLPEEGLKFMVYLQKENIIDESGMPKERFSAEFPKEGPSILRIQQVVRGDSAAYFCASSSGHTDTQYFGPGTRLTVL.